The entry below gives a single T cell receptor beta chain sequence along with its context. The data were taken from a study of blood T cell repertoires in COVID-19. As handled by the study authors: The authors estimated nucleated cell counts from reference gene primer amplification. Only in-frame clones appear in the TCRdb table, and some are missing; sequencing was by immunoSEQ multiplex PCR. V and J calls and clone size come straight from that table; D and trimming were deduced from the DNA. The sample lists roughly 30,000 clones; around 90% were seen once. The CDR3 contains 15 residues. V gave up 1 base and J gave up 1 base, with 8 bases separating them. Germline loops: CDR1 LGHNA, CDR2 YNFKEQ.

The rearrangement joins TRBV4-2 to TRBJ1-5; D is unresolved. The clonotype originates from a human donor in a cohort sampled during active COVID-19. The material sequenced was peripheral blood. CDR3 amino acids: CASSQVSGSNQPQHF. CDR3 bases: TGTGCCAGCAGCCAAGTGTCGGGAAGCAATCAGCCCCAGCATTTT.